A selection of T cell receptor beta chains follows, all from one sample in a study of patients and donors after allogeneic stem cell transplantation. TCRdb reprocessed the RT-PCR reads via MiXCR and lists one record per CDR3 protein. This table has under 95,000 distinct CDR3 sequences, roughly 5.2% appearing once. The sequenced sample was blood, either unsorted or a sorted T cell fraction (not recorded which). The receptor source for this set is a human donor who was either an allogeneic HSCT recipient or a stem cell or donor lymphocyte infusion donor (not recorded which). It is not recorded whose cells these are; they may come from a transplant donor. Both conserved end residues are part of each CDR3.

TRBV28	18	TRBJ1-2	CASKTSRDGSVYIYGYTF
TRBV29-1	14	TRBJ2-7	CSVYGLAASYEQYF
TRBV5-6	12	TRBJ2-6	CASSPPSNVLTF
TRBV29-1	13	TRBJ1-4	CSVDTYRGEKLFF
TRBV20-1	16	TRBJ2-2	CSASPTSQGNTGELFF
TRBV7-9	16	TRBJ2-3	CASSFTGMGFSDTQYF
TRBV7-8	14	TRBJ2-3	CASGRDRSTDTQYF
TRBV6-1	15	TRBJ1-4	CASSAHRGIGEKLFF
TRBV20-1	15	TRBJ2-1	CSALGGLARYNEQFF
TRBV7-9	16	TRBJ1-2	CASSPPAVRGLHGYTF
TRBV25-1	13	TRBJ1-2	CASSEGGTGGYTF
TRBV30	15	TRBJ1-1	CAWNYGSARNTEAFF
TRBV15	14	TRBJ2-1	CATSRRTAYNEQFF
TRBV20-1	15	TRBJ2-3	CSARDPGGGTDTQYF
TRBV9	18	TRBJ2-1	CASSVLASGLSSYNEQFF
TRBV5-4	12	TRBJ2-2	CASSIKTGELFF
TRBV5-1	14	TRBJ1-2	CASGPDTFNYGYTF
TRBV24-1	13	TRBJ1-1	CATSGYRVTEAFF
TRBV5-1	16	TRBJ1-2	CASSLRETVTGYGYTF
TRBV5-5	15	TRBJ2-1	CASSLGGPQSNEQFF
TRBV4-1	16	TRBJ2-2	CASSQGLAGNTGELFF
TRBV29-1	12	TRBJ2-5	CSVDRSQETQYF
TRBV15	18	TRBJ2-1	CATSRSYTGTDSYNEQFF
TRBV15	15	TRBJ2-1	CATSRGEGPGEEQFF
TRBV14	16	TRBJ2-6	CASSRLGPPGANVLTF
TRBV7-9	12	TRBJ1-6	CASSFPLSPLHF
TRBV9	15	TRBJ1-4	CASSVSGQAGEKLFF
TRBV5-1	14	TRBJ2-3	CASSSGLAGDTQYF
TRBV12-3/TRBV12-4	15	TRBJ1-3	CASRLQGISGNTIYF
TRBV29-1	11	TRBJ1-1	CSAEENTEAFF
TRBV5-1	13	TRBJ2-7	CASSLASSYEQYF
TRBV20-1	13	TRBJ1-2	CSARRGSNYGYTF
TRBV6-5	15	TRBJ1-5	CASSYWTGGDQPQHF
TRBV7-9	16	TRBJ2-1	CASSFVSGTAGREQFF
TRBV11-2	13	TRBJ2-2	CASSSNTAGELFF
TRBV6-5	17	TRBJ1-5	CASSYAGQPALAQPQHF
TRBV2	15	TRBJ2-7	CASSAGAGLGYEQYF
TRBV29-1	12	TRBJ1-2	CSVVDRGDGYTF
TRBV5-1	14	TRBJ1-1	CASATLGGNTEAFF
TRBV3-1	12	TRBJ1-6	CASSKQGSPLHF
TRBV28	12	TRBJ1-2	CASSLVGYGYTF
TRBV30	16	TRBJ2-7	CAWSRYGLADLYEQYF
TRBV12-3/TRBV12-4	14	TRBJ2-5	CASSPIWGGESQYF
TRBV5-4	15	TRBJ2-1	CASSKTGGGVNEQFF
TRBV28	12	TRBJ1-5	CASSWRGQPQHF
TRBV7-9	14	TRBJ2-1	CASSHLTGDNEQFF